Listed below are T cell receptor beta chains from one sample, sequenced in a study of cytomegalovirus exposure and HLA in healthy donors. Using immunoSEQ multiplex PCR, the repertoire was profiled, and TCRdb retains in-frame clones only, with some absent. The table lists about 150,000 clones, around 70% of them singletons, with 2% to 2.5% in the top ten. The specimen sequenced was PBMCs. The receptors stem from a man aged 30 to 39 in good health and CMV-seronegative. CDR3s include the opening cysteine and the closing phenylalanine or tryptophan. D genes are given only for firm matches. Expanded clones are given a class, and other clones once, few, many or no size at all.

size: NA
J: TRBJ2-5
D: NA
V: TRBV6-5
CDR3: CASSYRGQGTQYF
DNA: TGTGCCAGCAGTTACAGGGGTCAGGGGACCCAGTACTTC

size: NA
J: TRBJ1-2
D: TRBD1
V: TRBV7-2
CDR3: CASSLAGTGNYGYTF
DNA: TGTGCCAGCAGCTTAGCCGGGACAGGGAACTATGGCTACACCTTC

size: NA
J: TRBJ1-5
D: NA
V: TRBV7-9
CDR3: CASSLTGNQPQHF
DNA: TGTGCCAGCAGCTTAACAGGGAATCAGCCCCAGCATTTT

size: NA
J: TRBJ2-7
D: NA
V: TRBV30
CDR3: CAWTLTGSSYEQYF
DNA: TGTGCCTGGACCTTAACAGGGAGCTCCTACGAGCAGTACTTC

size: NA
J: TRBJ1-5
D: NA
V: TRBV19
CDR3: CASSPNSNQPQHF
DNA: TGTGCCAGTAGTCCCAACAGTAATCAGCCCCAGCATTTT

size: NA
J: TRBJ2-5
D: NA
V: TRBV5-6
CDR3: CASSTTGTQETQYF
DNA: TGTGCCAGCAGCACGACAGGCACCCAAGAGACCCAGTACTTC

size: NA
J: TRBJ1-1
D: NA
V: TRBV19
CDR3: CASSNRGEYTEAFF
DNA: TGTGCCAGTAGTAATCGGGGAGAGTACACTGAAGCTTTCTTT

size: NA
J: TRBJ2-1
D: TRBD2
V: TRBV5-4
CDR3: CASSLGLAGENYNEQFF
DNA: TGTGCCAGCAGCTTGGGACTAGCGGGGGAGAACTACAATGAGCAGTTCTTC

size: few
J: TRBJ2-3
D: NA
V: TRBV13
CDR3: CASSFATGSTDTQYF
DNA: TGTGCCAGCAGCTTCGCGACAGGTTCCACAGATACGCAGTATTTT

size: NA
J: TRBJ2-3
D: TRBD2
V: TRBV9
CDR3: CASTESGGAADTQYF
DNA: TGTGCCAGCACCGAAAGCGGGGGGGCAGCAGATACGCAGTATTTT

size: NA
J: TRBJ1-1
D: TRBD1
V: TRBV7-9
CDR3: CASSASGTGLGLNTEAFF
DNA: TGTGCCAGCAGCGCTTCCGGGACAGGGTTGGGGCTGAACACTGAAGCTTTCTTT

size: NA
J: TRBJ1-1
D: NA
V: TRBV19
CDR3: CASSISLARGMNTEAFF
DNA: TGTGCCAGTAGTATCTCGCTGGCCAGGGGAATGAACACTGAAGCTTTCTTT

size: NA
J: TRBJ2-5
D: NA
V: TRBV7-2
CDR3: CASSFLEKTQYF
DNA: TGTGCCAGCAGCTTCCTTGAGAAGACCCAGTACTTC

size: NA
J: TRBJ2-5
D: TRBD1
V: TRBV28
CDR3: CASSLGTGGDFETQYF
DNA: TGTGCCAGCAGTCTCGGGACAGGGGGCGACTTCGAGACCCAGTACTTC

size: NA
J: TRBJ2-7
D: NA
V: TRBV28
CDR3: CASSQGSREQYF
DNA: TGTGCCAGCAGTCAGGGGTCGAGGGAGCAGTACTTC